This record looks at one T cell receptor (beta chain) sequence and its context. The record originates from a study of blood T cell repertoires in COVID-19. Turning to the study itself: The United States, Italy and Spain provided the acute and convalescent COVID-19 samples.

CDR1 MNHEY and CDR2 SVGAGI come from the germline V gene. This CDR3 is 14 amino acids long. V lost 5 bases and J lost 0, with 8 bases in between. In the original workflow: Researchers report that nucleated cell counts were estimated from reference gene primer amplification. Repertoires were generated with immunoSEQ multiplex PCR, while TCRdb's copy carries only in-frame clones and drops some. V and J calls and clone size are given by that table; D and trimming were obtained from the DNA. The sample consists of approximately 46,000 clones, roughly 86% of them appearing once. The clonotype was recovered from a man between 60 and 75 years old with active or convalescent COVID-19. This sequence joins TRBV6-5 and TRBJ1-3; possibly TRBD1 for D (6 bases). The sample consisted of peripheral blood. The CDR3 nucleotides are TGTGCCAGCAGTAGGACAGACTCTGGAAACACCATATATTTT. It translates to CASSRTDSGNTIYF.